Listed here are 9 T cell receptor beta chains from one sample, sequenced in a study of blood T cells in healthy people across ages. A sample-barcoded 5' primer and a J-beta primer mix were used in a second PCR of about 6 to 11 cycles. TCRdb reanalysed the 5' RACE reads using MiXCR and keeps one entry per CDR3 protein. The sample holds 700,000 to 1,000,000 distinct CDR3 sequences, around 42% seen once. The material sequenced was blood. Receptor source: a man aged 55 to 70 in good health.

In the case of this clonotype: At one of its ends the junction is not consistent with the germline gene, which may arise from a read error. CDR3 coding DNA: TGTGCCAGCAGCTTAGCGGGGGGGCGCACAGATACGCGGTATTTT. It encodes CASSLAGGRTDTRYF. The genes are TRBV7-2 and TRBJ2-3; D might be TRBD2 (7 bases). In germline, CDR1 is SGHTA, CDR2 FQGNSA. CDR3 size: 15 residues.

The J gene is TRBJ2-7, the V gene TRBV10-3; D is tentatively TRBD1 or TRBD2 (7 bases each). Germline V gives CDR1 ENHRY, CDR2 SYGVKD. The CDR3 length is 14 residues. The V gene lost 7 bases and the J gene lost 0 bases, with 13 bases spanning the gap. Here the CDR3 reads CAIKGRGGSYEQYF. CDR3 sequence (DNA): TGTGCCATCAAGGGCAGGGGGGGCTCCTACGAGCAGTACTTC.

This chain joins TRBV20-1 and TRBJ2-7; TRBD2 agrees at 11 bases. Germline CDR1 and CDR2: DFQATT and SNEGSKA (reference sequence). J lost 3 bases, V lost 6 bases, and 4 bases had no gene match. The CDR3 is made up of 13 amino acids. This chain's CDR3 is CSAGTSGGYEQYF. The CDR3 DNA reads TGCAGTGCAGGGACTAGCGGAGGCTACGAGCAGTACTTC.

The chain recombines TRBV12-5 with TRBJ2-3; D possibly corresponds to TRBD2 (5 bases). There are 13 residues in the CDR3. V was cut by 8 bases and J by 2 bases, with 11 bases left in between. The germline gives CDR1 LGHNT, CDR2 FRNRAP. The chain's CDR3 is CASRSGDTDTQYF. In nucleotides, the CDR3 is TGTGCTAGTCGCTCCGGGGACACAGATACGCAGTATTTT.

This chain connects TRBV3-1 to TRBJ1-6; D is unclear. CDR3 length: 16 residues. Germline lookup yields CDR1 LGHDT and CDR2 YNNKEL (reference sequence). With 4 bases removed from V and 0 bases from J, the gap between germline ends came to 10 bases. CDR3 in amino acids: CASSPLSASYNSPLHF. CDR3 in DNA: TGTGCCAGCAGCCCATTAAGCGCCTCCTATAATTCACCCCTCCACTTT.

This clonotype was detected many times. Here the CDR3 reads CASSDSGAHSEQYF. The CDR3 region has the DNA TGTGCCAGCAGCGACTCAGGGGCCCACTCCGAGCAGTACTTC. The chain carries TRBV7-3 and TRBJ2-7; tentatively, D is TRBD1 (6 bases). Germline assignment: CDR1 SGHTA and CDR2 FQGTGA. The CDR3 is made up of 14 amino acids. The V end lost 5 bases, the J end lost 6 bases, and 17 bases lay between the germline ends.

The CDR3 DNA reads as TGTGCCAGCAGTTCCGCTTGGGAGCAGTTCTTC. It specifies CASSSAWEQFF. The V gene is TRBV6-2 or TRBV6-3, the J gene TRBJ2-1; no definite D call. Germline lookup yields CDR1 MNHEY and CDR2 SVGEGT. This CDR3 spans 11 amino acids. Deletions cut 4 bases from V and 10 bases from J, with 8 bases between.

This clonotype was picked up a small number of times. The CDR3 protein is CSASPGQGEGQETQYF. CDR3 nucleotides: TGCAGTGCTAGCCCAGGGCAGGGGGAAGGCCAAGAGACCCAGTACTTC. V and J are TRBV20-1 and TRBJ2-5, with TRBD1 matching over 7 bases. CDR1 and CDR2 from the germline V gene are DFQATT and SNEGSKA (reference sequence). V lost 3 bases to trimming and J lost 1 base; unmatched junction nucleotides: 11. CDR3 length: 16 amino acids.

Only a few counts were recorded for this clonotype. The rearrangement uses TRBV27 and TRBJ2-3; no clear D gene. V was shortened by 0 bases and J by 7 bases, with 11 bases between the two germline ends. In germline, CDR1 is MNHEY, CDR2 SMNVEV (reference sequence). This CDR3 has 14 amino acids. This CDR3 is CASSLSQTTNTQYF. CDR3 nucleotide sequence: TGTGCCAGCAGTTTATCACAAACGACCAATACGCAGTATTTT.